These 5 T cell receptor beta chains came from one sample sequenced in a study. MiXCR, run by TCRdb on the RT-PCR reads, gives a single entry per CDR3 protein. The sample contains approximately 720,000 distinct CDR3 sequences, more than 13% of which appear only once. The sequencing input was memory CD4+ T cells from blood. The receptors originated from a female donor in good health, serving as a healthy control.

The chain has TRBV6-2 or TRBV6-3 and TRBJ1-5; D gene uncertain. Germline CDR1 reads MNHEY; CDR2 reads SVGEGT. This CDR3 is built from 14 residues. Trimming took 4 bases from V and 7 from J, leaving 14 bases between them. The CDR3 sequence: CASSSLGGRQPQHF. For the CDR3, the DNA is TGTGCCAGCAGTTCGTTAGGTGGGAGGCAGCCCCAGCATTTT.

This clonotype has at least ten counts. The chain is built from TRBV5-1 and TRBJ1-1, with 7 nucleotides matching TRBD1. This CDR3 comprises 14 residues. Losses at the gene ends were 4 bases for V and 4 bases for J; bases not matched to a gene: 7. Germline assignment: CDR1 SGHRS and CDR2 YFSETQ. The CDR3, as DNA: TGCGCCAGCAGCCCGGGACAGCCAGGCACTGAAGCTTTCTTT. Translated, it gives CASSPGQPGTEAFF.

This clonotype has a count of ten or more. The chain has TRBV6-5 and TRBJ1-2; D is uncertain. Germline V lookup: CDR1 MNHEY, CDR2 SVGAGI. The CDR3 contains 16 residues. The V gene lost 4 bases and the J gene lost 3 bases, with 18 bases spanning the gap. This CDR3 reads CASSSLWRPEYYGYTF. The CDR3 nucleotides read TGTGCCAGCAGTTCACTCTGGAGACCGGAATACTATGGCTACACCTTC.

The CDR3 bases are TGTGCCAGCGTCCCGGGACTAGCTGGCGAGCAGTACTTC. Its protein is CASVPGLAGEQYF. The chain joins TRBV28 to TRBJ2-7; TRBD2 aligns across 9 bases. V gave up 8 bases and J gave up 6 bases; unmatched junction bases: 8. The length of the CDR3 is 13 residues. CDR1 is MDHEN, CDR2 SYDVKM, per germline.

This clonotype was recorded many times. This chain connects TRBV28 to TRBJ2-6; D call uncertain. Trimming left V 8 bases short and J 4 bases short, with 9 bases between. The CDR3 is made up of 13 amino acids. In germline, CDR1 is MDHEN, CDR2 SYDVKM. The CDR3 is CASHSSGANVLTF. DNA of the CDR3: TGTGCCAGCCACTCTTCCGGGGCCAACGTCCTGACTTTC. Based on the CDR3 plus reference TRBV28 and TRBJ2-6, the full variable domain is DVKVTQSSRYLVKRTGEKVFLECVQDMDHENMFWYRQDPGLGLRLIYFSYDVKMKEKGDIPEGYSVSREKKERFSLILESASTNQTSMYLCASHSSGANVLTFGAGSRLTVL.